This T cell receptor (beta chain) was retrieved from a study of blood T cell repertoires in COVID-19 (TCRdb year 2020). For the wider study: Samples from collaborators originated in the United States, Italy and Spain and spanned both the acute and convalescent phases of COVID-19. The prospective study material was composed of cDNA or gDNA derived from T cells, B-cell-depleted T cells, or PBMCs. Deeply sampled blood TCRbeta repertoires from subjects exposed to, actively infected with, or recovered from COVID-19 were included in the dataset. A freely available public database, intended as a resource for researchers studying the immune response to SARS-CoV-2, is where the repertoires were released. Samples came from the ongoing ImmuneRACE study (first 160 participants) plus 1,254 subjects from 6 global collaborators. The sample metadata nearly always contained a de-identified subject ID, COVID-19 status, age in years and sex. Where available, HLA class I and class II types were obtained from metadata supplied by the sample provider rather than from assay-based typing. Study-wide findings and limitations: The quantity of clinical and demographic metadata differed by source and by participant and was supplied without curation.

Collaborating institutions collected whole blood in K2EDTA tubes following their own protocols. Collaborator samples were shipped for TCRbeta analysis as frozen whole blood, isolated PBMCs, or DNA extracted from either sample type. Its CDR3 holds 12 amino acids, cysteine through phenylalanine. The retained sequence is limited to the CDR3, 36 bases, with the frame set at the first base. Taken from the germline V gene, the CDR1 and CDR2 loops are SQVTM and ANQGSEA. A distance of 6 bases separates the germline ends of V and J, which lose 4 bases and 0 bases respectively. In the case of this clone: Which antigen it targets is not known. Base qualities were left out, and no much larger clone turns up one base away.

The immunoSEQ Assay, a bias-controlled multiplex PCR, was used to amplify TCRbeta CDR3 regions from genomic DNA. The study's processing was this. Nucleated cell counts per sample were estimated from amplification of reference gene primers within the assay. Sequence reads were collapsed and filtered to measure the absolute abundance of every unique TCRbeta CDR3 rearrangement. Productive Simpson clonality was computed per sample as the square root of Simpson's diversity index over productive rearrangements. TCRdb's version of the immuneACCESS table is confined to in-frame rearrangements and falls short of the full clone set. An unresolved V gene accounts for under half of the shortfall where checked; the remainder is of unknown origin. V and J calls and clone size are as listed in that table; D and trimming were resolved from the DNA. The sample profile shows 20,000 to 25,000 clones; 70% to 90% of them were found once. The ten largest clones capture around 10% of the sample.

The chain is encoded by TRBV29-1 joined to TRBJ1-1; a tentative D match to TRBD1 spans 5 bases. This receptor was identified in a human donor in a cohort sampled during active COVID-19. The donor label of this sample is uncertain. Sample: peripheral blood. At the DNA level, the sequence is TGCAGCGTTGGACAGATGAACACTGAAGCTTTCTTT. Its protein product is CSVGQMNTEAFF. This CDR3, with the reference TRBV29-1 and TRBJ1-1 proteins standing in past its ends, gives the full variable domain SAVISQKPSRDICQRGTSLTIQCQVDSQVTMMFWYRQQPGQSLTLIATANQGSEATYESGFVIDKFPISRPNLTFSTLTVSNMSPEDSSIYLCSVGQMNTEAFFGQGTRLTVV.